The 25 T cell receptor beta chains below come from one sample, sequenced in a study of cytotoxic CD8 clonotypes in ibrutinib-treated CLL. Produced via immunoSEQ multiplex PCR; TCRdb's table is partial and in-frame only. Here the sample spans about 300,000 clones, 67% being singletons. The sequenced sample was PBMCs, obtained after 36 months of ibrutinib treatment. These receptors all stem from a human donor with chronic lymphocytic leukemia.

The V gene is TRBV7-9, the J gene TRBJ2-5; 8 bases fit TRBD2. Germline lookup yields CDR1 SEHNR and CDR2 FQNEAQ (reference sequence). This CDR3 spans 15 amino acids. Losses at the gene ends were 7 bases for V and 5 bases for J; bases not matched to a gene: 12. The CDR3, as DNA: TGTGCCAGCAACCCAAATAGCGGGGCGGGGGAGACCCAGTACTTC. This codes for CASNPNSGAGETQYF. Filled out from reference TRBV7-9 and TRBJ2-5, the complete variable domain reads DTGVSQNPRHKITKRGQNVTFRCDPISEHNRLYWYRQTLGQGPEFLTYFQNEAQLEKSRLLSDRFSAERPKGSFSTLEIQRTEQGDSAMYLCASNPNSGAGETQYFGPGTRLLVL.

The genes are TRBV5-1 and TRBJ2-3; D gene ambiguous. The V gene's germline CDR1 is SGHRS and CDR2 YFSETQ. The CDR3 runs to 15 residues. Trimming pared 4 bases from V and 1 base from J, leaving 13 bases between. CDR3 loop: CASSAAKTRTDTQYF. Here the CDR3 DNA reads TGCGCCAGCAGCGCCGCTAAGACCCGCACAGATACGCAGTATTTT.

The chain uses TRBV4-1 and TRBJ1-3; D perhaps matches TRBD1 (5 bases). The CDR3 consists of 15 residues. Trimming took off 3 bases at V and 8 bases at J, with 17 bases between the two ends. Germline V gives CDR1 MGHRA, CDR2 YSYEKL. The CDR3 DNA follows: TGCGCCAGCAGCCAGCCGGGACCCTTAGGAGACACCATATATTTT. Amino acid sequence: CASSQPGPLGDTIYF.

The CDR3: CASWDRGKEQYF. The CDR3, as DNA: TGTGCCAGCTGGGACAGGGGAAAGGAGCAGTACTTC. The V gene is TRBV28, the J gene TRBJ2-7; 10 bases fit TRBD1. In germline, CDR1 is MDHEN, CDR2 SYDVKM. V trimming: 8 bases; J trimming: 7 bases; junction bases outside the gene matches: 5. CDR3 length: 12 amino acids.

V usage is TRBV7-2 and J usage is TRBJ2-5; TRBD2 aligns across 7 bases. The CDR3 covers 15 residues. J gave up 4 bases and V 1 base, and 6 bases lay outside the gene matches. CDR1 is SGHTA and CDR2 is FQGNSA in the germline V gene. The CDR3 loop is CASSLGGGPGETQYF. The CDR3 DNA sequence: TGTGCCAGCAGCTTAGGGGGAGGGCCAGGAGAGACCCAGTACTTC.

The J gene is TRBJ2-2, the V gene TRBV7-2; perhaps TRBD2 as D (6 bases). CDR3 size: 15 residues. With 1 base removed from V and 5 bases from J, the gap between germline ends came to 11 bases. Germline V lookup: CDR1 SGHTA, CDR2 FQGNSA. The CDR3 DNA sequence: TGTGCCAGCAGCTTAGTTCGGGGGAGAACCGGGGAGCTGTTTTTT. This translates into CASSLVRGRTGELFF.

V is TRBV28 and J is TRBJ1-6; D is possibly TRBD1 (5 bases). The CDR3 covers 15 residues. V was pared by 0 bases and J by 8 bases, with 11 bases between. From germline, CDR1 is MDHEN and CDR2 SYDVKM. CDR3 nucleotide sequence: TGTGCCAGCAGTTTATGGGGGCGCCGTGATTCACCCCTCCACTTT. It encodes CASSLWGRRDSPLHF. Looking up the rest from reference TRBV28 and TRBJ1-6 gives the full variable domain: DVKVTQSSRYLVKRTGEKVFLECVQDMDHENMFWYRQDPGLGLRLIYFSYDVKMKEKGDIPEGYSVSREKKERFSLILESASTNQTSMYLCASSLWGRRDSPLHFGNGTRLTVT.

The CDR3 reads CASSPVRKGKNEQYF. The DNA of the CDR3 is TGTGCCAGCAGCCCGGTACGGAAAGGGAAGAACGAGCAGTACTTC. This chain links TRBV27 with TRBJ2-7; D remains ambiguous. The CDR3 loop spans 15 amino acids. Looked up from germline, CDR1 is MNHEY and CDR2 is SMNVEV (reference sequence). The V end lost 6 bases, the J end lost 5 bases, and 20 bases lay between the germline ends.

The genes are TRBV7-8 and TRBJ2-5; D perhaps matches TRBD2 (5 bases). The CDR3 is 11 residues long. The germline V gene has CDR1 SGHVS and CDR2 FQNEAQ. With 5 bases removed from V and 9 bases from J, the gap between germline ends came to 10 bases. CDR3 nucleotides: TGTGCCAGCAGCAGAAACGGGGCCCAGTACTTC. This sequence encodes CASSRNGAQYF. Variable domain in full (rest from reference TRBV7-8 and TRBJ2-5): GAGVSQSPRYKVAKRGQDVALRCDPISGHVSLFWYQQALGQGPEFLTYFQNEAQLDKSGLPSDRFFAERPEGSVSTLKIQRTQQEDSAVYLCASSRNGAQYFGPGTRLLVL.

The J gene is TRBJ2-5, the V gene TRBV2; TRBD2 is a possible D gene (5 bases). Per the germline V gene, CDR1 is SNHLY and CDR2 is FYNNEI. Trimming left V 6 bases short and J 7 bases short, with 12 bases between. The CDR3 has 12 amino acids. The CDR3 reads CASRGSYWTQYF. In DNA, the CDR3 is TGTGCCAGCAGGGGGAGCTATTGGACCCAGTACTTC.

The J gene is TRBJ1-2, the V gene TRBV5-4; TRBD1 might be the D (5 bases). The CDR3 length is 15 residues. Germline CDR1 reads SGHNT; CDR2 reads YYREEE (reference sequence). V was cut by 4 bases and J by 7 bases, with 20 bases left in between. CDR3 loop: CASSNLGAGKGGYTF. The CDR3, as DNA: TGTGCCAGCAGCAATCTAGGGGCCGGGAAAGGTGGCTACACCTTC.

The V and J genes are TRBV6-1 and TRBJ2-1; 7 nucleotides agree with TRBD1. V shed 9 bases, J shed 5 bases, and the junction held 7 bases outside the gene matches. The CDR3 consists of 13 residues. CDR1 and CDR2 (germline): MNHNS, SASEGT. CDR3 amino acids: CASRQGRNNEQFF. The CDR3 DNA sequence: TGTGCCAGTCGACAGGGTAGGAACAATGAGCAGTTCTTC.

The chain joins TRBV20-1 to TRBJ1-5; D might be TRBD1 (6 bases). V was pared by 3 bases and J by 11 bases, with 11 bases between. The germline V gene encodes CDR1 DFQATT and CDR2 SNEGSKA (reference sequence). The length of the CDR3 is 11 residues. Written as DNA, the CDR3 is TGCAGTGCTAGTTTGACAGGAGCCCAGCATTTT. As protein: CSASLTGAQHF.

This clone has a handful of counts. The chain combines TRBV4-2 with TRBJ2-2; TRBD2 agrees at 11 bases. The germline V gene has CDR1 LGHNA and CDR2 YNFKEQ. V was pared by 4 bases and J by 4 bases, with 5 bases of the junction left unmatched. The CDR3 extends over 16 amino acids. CDR3 in DNA: TGTGCCAGCAGCCCCCAACTAGCGGGGGTCACCGGGGAGCTGTTTTTT. Translation: CASSPQLAGVTGELFF.

The rearrangement uses TRBV4-1 and TRBJ2-6; D is ambiguous. The CDR3 is 15 amino acids. Between the trimmed V and J ends, which lost 2 bases and 1 base, there was a span of 6 bases. Germline lookup yields CDR1 MGHRA and CDR2 YSYEKL. CDR3 loop: CASSQRVSGANVLTF. The CDR3 DNA sequence: TGCGCCAGCAGCCAAAGGGTATCTGGGGCCAACGTCCTGACTTTC.

In this sample, this clone turned up a few times. This sequence joins TRBV7-2 and TRBJ2-7; no clear D gene. V was pared by 5 bases and J by 7 bases, with 9 bases between. Germline-derived CDR1 and CDR2 are SGHTA and FQGNSA. The CDR3 extends over 11 amino acids. The chain's CDR3 is CASSALREQYF. The CDR3 region has the DNA TGTGCCAGCAGCGCGCTACGGGAGCAGTACTTC. The variable domain in full, with the rest retrieved from reference TRBV7-2 and TRBJ2-7, is GAGVSQSPSNKVTEKGKDVELRCDPISGHTALYWYRQSLGQGLEFLIYFQGNSAPDKSGLPSDRFSAERTGGSVSTLTIQRTQQEDSAVYLCASSALREQYFGPGTRLTVT.

The chain joins TRBV7-2 to TRBJ1-2; 8 bases match TRBD1. Germline values: CDR1 SGHTA, CDR2 FQGNSA. J lost 4 bases, V lost 6 bases, and 13 bases had no gene match. The CDR3 runs to 16 residues. The CDR3 protein is CASSLLTGAGFYGYTF. The CDR3 DNA follows: TGTGCCAGCAGTTTGTTGACAGGGGCGGGTTTCTATGGCTACACCTTC.

This clone has just a few counts. J is TRBJ1-3 and V is TRBV18; D is possibly TRBD1 (5 bases). CDR1 and CDR2 from the germline V gene are KGHSH and LQKENI. The CDR3 totals 14 residues. Trimming shortened V by 1 base and J by 2 bases, and 6 bases separated the two germline ends. CDR3 sequence: CASSPRGAGNTIYF. The CDR3 DNA follows: TGTGCCAGCTCACCACGGGGGGCTGGAAACACCATATATTTT.

V is TRBV9 and J is TRBJ2-1, with D possibly matching TRBD2 (5 bases). The V end lost 1 base, the J end lost 6 bases, and 14 bases lay between the germline ends. The length of the CDR3 is 15 residues. Germline loops: CDR1 SGDLS, CDR2 YYNGEE. The CDR3 coding sequence is TGTGCCAGCAGCGTAAGAACTCAGGAGGTCAATGAGCAGTTCTTC. Translated: CASSVRTQEVNEQFF.

This clone was found once. The chain links TRBV5-1 to TRBJ2-2; D remains unclear. The CDR3 sequence is 15 residues long. CDR1 and CDR2 from the germline V gene are SGHRS and YFSETQ. The V end lost 2 bases, the J end lost 5 bases, and 13 bases lay between the germline ends. The CDR3 here is CASSFNLLGTGELFF. The CDR3 DNA follows: TGCGCCAGCAGCTTTAACCTACTCGGGACCGGGGAGCTGTTTTTT.

The genes are TRBV2 and TRBJ2-7; TRBD1 agrees at 8 bases. Germline V gives CDR1 SNHLY, CDR2 FYNNEI. The CDR3 spans 15 residues. Losses at the gene ends were 7 bases for V and 0 bases for J; bases not matched to a gene: 8. The chain's CDR3 is CASKRDRPSSYEQYF. Here the CDR3 DNA reads TGTGCCAGCAAGAGGGACAGGCCGAGCTCCTACGAGCAGTACTTC.

Comment on this clone: The same CDR3 also results from other DNA sequences found in this sample. The V gene is TRBV20-1, the J gene TRBJ2-3; a weak D match, TRBD1 (5 bases). The CDR3 spans 11 residues. CDR1 and CDR2 from the germline V gene are DFQATT and SNEGSKA (reference sequence). V lost 4 bases and J 6 bases, leaving 8 bases between the germline ends. Here the CDR3 reads CSATHRDTQYF. CDR3 bases: TGCAGTGCTACCCACAGGGATACGCAGTATTTT.

The V call is TRBV4-1, the J call TRBJ1-5; a possible D gene is TRBD1 (6 bases). The V gene's germline CDR1 is MGHRA and CDR2 YSYEKL. The CDR3 is made up of 16 amino acids. Deletions cut 0 bases from V and 2 bases from J, with 11 bases between. The CDR3 sequence: CASSQDGGPGNQPQHF. The CDR3 DNA is TGCGCCAGCAGCCAAGATGGGGGGCCTGGCAATCAGCCCCAGCATTTT.

V usage is TRBV28 and J usage is TRBJ1-1; D is undetermined. The ends were cut back, 2 bases at V and 0 bases at J, with 13 bases in the middle. This CDR3 has 16 residues. Germline CDR1 and CDR2: MDHEN and SYDVKM. CDR3 loop: CASSLVLSDLNTEAFF. The CDR3 region has the DNA TGTGCCAGCAGTTTAGTCTTGTCAGACTTGAACACTGAAGCTTTCTTT.

The rearrangement uses TRBV6-6 and TRBJ1-2; D remains ambiguous. Per germline, CDR1 MNHNY and CDR2 SVGAGI (reference sequence). The V end was cut by 0 bases, the J end by 4 bases, with 9 bases between. CDR3 length: 14 amino acids. CDR3 nucleotides: TGTGCCAGCAGTTACTCGGGAGGGAGCTATGGCTACACCTTC. Translating it yields CASSYSGGSYGYTF.